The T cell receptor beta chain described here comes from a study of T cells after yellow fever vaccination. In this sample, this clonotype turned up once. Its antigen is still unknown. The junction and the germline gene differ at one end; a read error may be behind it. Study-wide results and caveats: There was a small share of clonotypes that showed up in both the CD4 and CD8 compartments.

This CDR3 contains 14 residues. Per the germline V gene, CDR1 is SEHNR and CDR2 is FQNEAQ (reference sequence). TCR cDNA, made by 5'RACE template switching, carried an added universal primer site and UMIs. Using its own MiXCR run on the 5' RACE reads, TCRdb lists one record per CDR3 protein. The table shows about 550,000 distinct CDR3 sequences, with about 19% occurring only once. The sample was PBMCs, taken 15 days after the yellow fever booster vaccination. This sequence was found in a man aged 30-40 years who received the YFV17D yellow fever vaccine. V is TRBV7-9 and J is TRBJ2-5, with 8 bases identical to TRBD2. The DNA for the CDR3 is TGTGCCAGCAGCCAACTAGCGGTTAAAGAGACCCAGCACTTC. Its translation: CASSQLAVKETQHF.